This is a list of T cell receptor beta chains from one sample in a study of blood T cell repertoires in COVID-19. The assay was immunoSEQ multiplex PCR, and TCRdb's table has in-frame clones only and misses some. The sample includes some 160,000 clones, around 84% of them seen just once. Material: peripheral blood. These receptors came from a woman of 80 years or more with COVID-19, enrolled during active disease. Both conserved end residues are part of each CDR3. D genes are given only for firm matches. Clone size is given for some rows only: seen once, a few or many times, or a class if the clone is expanded.

J: TRBJ1-5; size: .; D: .; V: TRBV2; DNA: TGTGCCAGCAGTGATCCGGATCAGCCCCAGCATTTT; CDR3: CASSDPDQPQHF
J: TRBJ2-1; size: .; D: TRBD2; V: TRBV6-5; DNA: TGTGCCAGCAGCCTAGCGGGAGGACAAAATGAGCAGTTCTTC; CDR3: CASSLAGGQNEQFF
J: TRBJ2-1; size: .; D: TRBD2; V: TRBV19; DNA: TGTGCCAGTAGTTTCCGACTTAAGGGAGGGACTAACAATGAGCAGTTCTTC; CDR3: CASSFRLKGGTNNEQFF
J: TRBJ2-4; size: once; D: .; V: TRBV11-2; DNA: TGTGCCAGCAGCACAAGCGGCGCCAAAAACATTCAGTACTTC; CDR3: CASSTSGAKNIQYF
J: TRBJ1-3; size: .; D: .; V: TRBV10-3; DNA: TGTGCCATCAGTGAGTATCCCCCTGACAGACTCTCTGGAAACACCATATATTTT; CDR3: CAISEYPPDRLSGNTIYF
J: TRBJ1-3; size: .; D: .; V: TRBV7-8; DNA: TGTGCCAGCAGACTTGCGGGCTCTGGAAACACCATATATTTT; CDR3: CASRLAGSGNTIYF
J: TRBJ2-2; size: once; D: TRBD1; V: TRBV7-9; DNA: TGTGCCAGCAGCTTGACAGGGTCCGGGGAGCTGCTTTTT; CDR3: CASSLTGSGELLF
J: TRBJ1-4; size: .; D: .; V: TRBV27; DNA: TGTGCCAGCCAGGGGCAGGCCGGGACTAATGAAAAACTGTTTTTT; CDR3: CASQGQAGTNEKLFF
J: TRBJ2-1; size: .; D: TRBD1; V: TRBV6-4; DNA: TGTGCCAGCAAACCGGGACAGGGTAACAATGAGCAGTTCTTC; CDR3: CASKPGQGNNEQFF
J: TRBJ2-1; size: .; D: TRBD2; V: TRBV6-2/TRBV6-3; DNA: TGTGCCAGCAGTTCCCAAAGCGGGAGGACCTACAATGAGCAGTTCTTC; CDR3: CASSSQSGRTYNEQFF
J: TRBJ1-6; size: .; D: .; V: TRBV3-1/TRBV3-2; DNA: TGTGCCAGCAGCCCCAGTGGGACATTGGTTTCACCCCTCCACTTT; CDR3: CASSPSGTLVSPLHF
J: TRBJ1-2; size: .; D: .; V: TRBV7-9; DNA: TGTGCCAGCAGCTTCAATGCCGATAGCTATGGCTACACCTTC; CDR3: CASSFNADSYGYTF
J: TRBJ2-2; size: .; D: TRBD1; V: TRBV2; DNA: TGTGCCAGCACAACCCGACAGGGCGGGGAGCTGTTTTTT; CDR3: CASTTRQGGELFF
J: TRBJ2-1; size: once; D: .; V: TRBV27; DNA: TGTGCCAGCAGTTTATCGCACAGGGTCCCCTTTAACAATGAGCAGTTCTTC; CDR3: CASSLSHRVPFNNEQFF
J: TRBJ2-3; size: .; D: .; V: TRBV7-9; DNA: TGTGCCAGCTCCTATGATACAGATACGCAGTATTTT; CDR3: CASSYDTDTQYF